Each of the 31 T cell receptor beta chains below was sequenced from the same sample in a study of OX40 agonist ivuxolimab in advanced cancers. Repertoires were generated with immunoSEQ multiplex PCR, while TCRdb's copy carries only in-frame clones and drops some. The data show tens of thousands of clones, with roughly nine tenths seen just once and about 2.3% held by the top ten. The sample in question was CD4+ or CD8+ T cells sorted from blood, obtained in a trial of the OX40 agonist ivuxolimab. The receptors here all came from an adult with an advanced solid tumor such as melanoma, head and neck, liver or kidney cancer.

This chain joins TRBV19 and TRBJ2-2, with 7 bases identical to TRBD1. Germline V gives CDR1 LNHDA, CDR2 SQIVND (reference sequence). The CDR3 spans 13 residues. The V and J ends lost 6 bases and 5 bases, in that order; junction bases with no gene match: 3. The CDR3 is CASRTGWTGELFF. The CDR3 nucleotides read TGTGCCAGTAGGACAGGGTGGACCGGGGAGCTGTTTTTT.

V gene TRBV7-3 combines with J gene TRBJ2-1, with 8 bases aligning to TRBD1. The CDR3 is 13 amino acids. CDR1 and CDR2 from the germline V gene are SGHTA and FQGTGA. V lost 5 bases to trimming and J lost 7 bases; unmatched junction nucleotides: 4. The CDR3, as DNA: TGTGCCAGCAGCAACAGGGGGGATAATGAGCAGTTCTTC. Translated: CASSNRGDNEQFF.

The V gene is TRBV5-1, the J gene TRBJ2-1; 10 bases match TRBD2. CDR1 and CDR2 (germline): SGHRS, YFSETQ. The CDR3 runs to 16 residues. Trimming removed 4 bases from V and 5 bases from J; junction bases left unmatched: 9. The CDR3 sequence: CASSMSGTSAHNEQFF. The CDR3 nucleotides are TGCGCCAGCAGCATGTCCGGGACTAGCGCTCACAATGAGCAGTTCTTC.

V usage is TRBV10-1 and J usage is TRBJ2-7; 7 bases fit TRBD2. After removal of 5 bases from V and 6 bases from J, the junction contained 13 bases not matched to a gene. CDR1 is WNHNN, CDR2 SYGVQD, per germline (reference sequence). The CDR3 covers 15 residues. This CDR3 reads CASSQDSAGRSEQYF. CDR3 bases: TGCGCCAGCAGTCAAGACTCAGCGGGACGGTCCGAGCAGTACTTC.

The chain carries TRBV15 and TRBJ2-7, with 8 bases fitting TRBD2. This CDR3 has 16 amino acids. After removal of 3 bases from V and 0 bases from J, the junction contained 7 bases not matched to a gene. From germline, CDR1 is LNHNV and CDR2 YYDKDF (reference sequence). This chain's CDR3 is CATSRRGGGSSYEQYF. DNA for the CDR3: TGTGCCACCAGCAGGCGGGGCGGGGGGAGCTCCTACGAGCAGTACTTC. Complete variable domain (other parts from reference TRBV15 and TRBJ2-7): DAMVIQNPRYQVTQFGKPVTLSCSQTLNHNVMYWYQQKSSQAPKLLFHYYDKDFNNEADTPDNFQSRRPNTSFCFLDIRSPGLGDTAMYLCATSRRGGGSSYEQYFGPGTRLTVT.

This chain links TRBV28 with TRBJ1-2, with D unclear. Germline V gene data show CDR1 as MDHEN and CDR2 as SYDVKM. The CDR3 is 13 residues long. The ends were cut back, 3 bases at V and 5 bases at J, with 10 bases in the middle. CDR3 DNA sequence: TGTGCCAGCAGTTTGGTCAGCAGTTATGGCTACACCTTC. It yields the protein CASSLVSSYGYTF.

This clone was found once. The rearrangement joins TRBV10-3 to TRBJ2-1, with D perhaps matching TRBD1 or TRBD2 (6 bases each). The germline V and J ends were trimmed by 0 bases and 6 bases, with 9 bases remaining between them. This CDR3 is built from 14 residues. Germline V gives CDR1 ENHRY, CDR2 SYGVKD. As DNA, the CDR3 is TGTGCCATCAGTGAGTCGTCGGGGGCCAATGAGCAGTTCTTC. This gives the protein CAISESSGANEQFF.

V gene TRBV5-1 combines with J gene TRBJ2-3; D gene ambiguous. V was pared by 2 bases and J by 0 bases, with 10 bases between. The CDR3 consists of 15 residues. Germline CDR1 and CDR2: SGHRS and YFSETQ. The CDR3 nucleotides are TGCGCCAGCAGCTTTTTGCGTCAGAGCACAGATACGCAGTATTTT. Amino acid sequence: CASSFLRQSTDTQYF.

The J gene is TRBJ2-5, the V gene TRBV19; D is undetermined. Germline CDR1 LNHDA, CDR2 SQIVND (reference sequence). The V gene lost 1 base and the J gene lost 4 bases, with 10 bases spanning the gap. This CDR3 has 14 residues. This CDR3 is CASSIGTPRETQYF. The CDR3 nucleotides are TGTGCCAGTAGTATAGGCACCCCGAGAGAGACCCAGTACTTC.

DNA for the CDR3: TGTGCCAGCAGTATTAGCGGGAGCTCCTACAATGAGCAGTTCTTC. This translates into CASSISGSSYNEQFF. This rearrangement joins TRBV27 to TRBJ2-1, with 9 bases lining up with TRBD2. With V trimmed by 5 bases and J by 0 bases, 2 bases remained unmatched. Germline loops: CDR1 MNHEY, CDR2 SMNVEV (reference sequence). The CDR3 totals 15 residues.

This rearrangement joins TRBV28 to TRBJ2-1, with D perhaps matching TRBD2 (5 bases). Trimming left V 8 bases short and J 2 bases short, with 19 bases between. The CDR3 length is 16 residues. Germline loops: CDR1 MDHEN, CDR2 SYDVKM. CDR3 sequence (DNA): TGTGCCAGCGGGAGCGGAGGCGGCGGGCCCTACAATGAGCAGTTCTTC. Protein sequence: CASGSGGGGPYNEQFF.

This sequence joins TRBV27 and TRBJ1-4; D is possibly TRBD1 (5 bases). The CDR3 extends over 13 amino acids. V dropped 5 bases and J dropped 8 bases, with 12 bases sitting between them. Germline values: CDR1 MNHEY, CDR2 SMNVEV (reference sequence). DNA for the CDR3: TGTGCCAGCAGTATCAGGGTGGGGGAAAAACTGTTTTTT. Amino acid sequence: CASSIRVGEKLFF.

J is TRBJ2-1 and V is TRBV10-3; D is perhaps TRBD1 or TRBD2 (5 bases each). The germline CDR1 and CDR2 sequences are ENHRY and SYGVKD. The CDR3 is made up of 15 amino acids. The V and J ends lost 6 bases and 7 bases respectively, with 19 bases between them. The CDR3 DNA follows: TGTGCCATCAGGGGGGTCACAGGTTCGGGAAATGAGCAGTTCTTC. Its protein is CAIRGVTGSGNEQFF.

The V gene is TRBV9, the J gene TRBJ2-1, with 8 nucleotides matching TRBD1. V lost 3 bases, J lost 2 bases, and 1 base stayed unmatched. This CDR3 has 14 amino acids. CDR1 and CDR2 from the germline V gene are SGDLS and YYNGEE. CDR3 sequence: CASSAQGAYNEQFF. Here the CDR3 DNA reads TGTGCCAGCAGCGCACAGGGGGCCTACAATGAGCAGTTCTTC.

This clone occurred once. This chain connects TRBV6-6 to TRBJ2-7; 9 bases fit TRBD2. CDR1 MNHNY and CDR2 SVGAGI come from the germline V gene (reference sequence). This CDR3 region has 13 residues. Trimming removed 2 bases from V and 12 bases from J; junction bases left unmatched: 8. The CDR3 sequence is CASSYGPSGMRYF. CDR3 sequence (DNA): TGTGCCAGCAGTTACGGCCCTAGCGGGATGAGGTACTTC.

This chain joins TRBV6-1 and TRBJ2-2; D possibly corresponds to TRBD2 (6 bases). Trimming took off 7 bases at V and 0 bases at J, with 9 bases between the two ends. Germline assignment: CDR1 MNHNS and CDR2 SASEGT. This CDR3 spans 14 amino acids. The DNA of the CDR3 is TGTGCCAGCAAGAGACTAGCGAACACCGGGGAGCTGTTTTTT. Protein sequence: CASKRLANTGELFF.

The rearrangement joins TRBV27 to TRBJ2-7, with a weak D call TRBD2 (5 bases). Per germline, CDR1 MNHEY and CDR2 SMNVEV (reference sequence). This CDR3 spans 14 amino acids. Trimming removed 4 bases from V and 6 bases from J, with 16 bases in between. CDR3 sequence reads: CASSSVLGGAEQYF. CDR3 DNA sequence: TGTGCCAGCAGTTCAGTATTAGGAGGAGCCGAGCAGTACTTC.

V gene TRBV6-5 combines with J gene TRBJ1-5; weak D call: TRBD1 (5 bases). Germline V gives CDR1 MNHEY, CDR2 SVGAGI. The CDR3 has 15 residues. The germline V and J ends were trimmed by 5 bases and 6 bases, with 17 bases remaining between them. This CDR3 reads CASSATSGRAQPQHF. The CDR3 coding sequence is TGTGCCAGCAGTGCAACTTCAGGGCGCGCTCAGCCCCAGCATTTT.

The V gene is TRBV27, the J gene TRBJ1-5; possible D gene TRBD1, 6 bases. Deletions cut 6 bases from V and 0 bases from J, with 12 bases between. The germline gives CDR1 MNHEY, CDR2 SMNVEV (reference sequence). The CDR3 spans 15 residues. The CDR3 coding sequence is TGTGCCAGCAGCTCAGGGGCCCTTAGCAATCAGCCCCAGCATTTT. Protein: CASSSGALSNQPQHF.

The table lists this clone with a count of one. The chain employs TRBV6-1 and TRBJ1-2; D unresolved. The CDR3 spans 12 residues. Germline CDR1 is MNHNS and CDR2 is SASEGT. V dropped 3 bases and J dropped 4 bases, with 6 bases sitting between them. The CDR3 loop is CASSEMTYGYTF. The CDR3 nucleotides are TGTGCCAGCAGTGAGATGACCTATGGCTACACCTTC.

The chain combines TRBV4-1 with TRBJ2-3; D gene uncertain. Trimming cost V 11 bases and J 2 bases, with 14 bases left between them. This CDR3 has 13 amino acids. Germline V gene sequence: CDR1 MGHRA, CDR2 YSYEKL. CDR3 region: CAVRGSSTDTQYF. The CDR3 bases are TGCGCCGTCCGCGGATCGTCCACAGATACGCAGTATTTT.

This clone was seen only a few times. This chain links TRBV29-1 with TRBJ1-1; 9 bases fit TRBD1. CDR1 SQVTM and CDR2 ANQGSEA come from the germline V gene. The CDR3 consists of 15 residues. The J segment lost 0 bases and the V segment lost 4 bases, leaving 6 bases of the junction unmatched. As DNA, the CDR3 is TGCAGCGTTGGGGGACAGGGCCTCATGAACACTGAAGCTTTCTTT. It codes for CSVGGQGLMNTEAFF.

The gene calls are TRBV15 and TRBJ2-5, with D perhaps assigned TRBD1 or TRBD2 (5 bases each). This CDR3 contains 12 residues. Germline loops: CDR1 LNHNV, CDR2 YYDKDF (reference sequence). Trimming shortened V by 5 bases and J by 1 base, and 5 bases separated the two germline ends. CDR3 nucleotide sequence: TGTGCCACCAGCGGGGGCCAAGAGACCCAGTACTTC. Translating gives CATSGGQETQYF.

V is TRBV10-2 and J is TRBJ1-1, with unresolved D. V was clipped by 6 bases and J by 1 base, with 9 bases between them. The germline gives CDR1 WSHSY, CDR2 SAAADI. This CDR3 is built from 13 residues. CDR3 coding DNA: TGCGCCAGCAGCCGTTCATCGAACACTGAAGCTTTCTTT. This translates into CASSRSSNTEAFF.

The V call is TRBV10-3, the J call TRBJ2-7; D is uncertain. V dropped 6 bases and J dropped 2 bases, with 14 bases sitting between them. CDR3 size: 14 residues. The germline V gene has CDR1 ENHRY and CDR2 SYGVKD. CDR3 residues: CAIRADGRPYEQYF. The CDR3, as DNA: TGTGCCATCAGAGCTGACGGAAGGCCCTACGAGCAGTACTTC.

The count of this clone is one. The V and J genes are TRBV11-3 and TRBJ1-1; 7 bases match TRBD1. Per the germline V gene, CDR1 is SGHNT and CDR2 is YENEEA. The V and J ends lost 4 bases and 4 bases, in that order; junction bases with no gene match: 9. CDR3 size: 15 residues. The CDR3 sequence: CASSSTGDGGTEAFF. As DNA, the CDR3 is TGTGCCAGCAGCTCTACAGGGGACGGGGGCACTGAAGCTTTCTTT.

The chain has TRBV11-2 and TRBJ1-1; D is undetermined. Germline V CDR1 and CDR2: SGHAT, FQNNGV. This CDR3 region has 14 residues. V lost 5 bases to trimming and J lost 1 base, with 11 bases between them. DNA of the CDR3: TGTGCCAGCAGCCCGATTCCGGGGAACACTGAAGCTTTCTTT. Translating it yields CASSPIPGNTEAFF.

This clone was seen more than once but under ten times. The genes are TRBV11-2 and TRBJ1-5; the D gene is possibly TRBD1 (6 bases). Germline CDR1 and CDR2: SGHAT and FQNNGV. This CDR3 is 14 amino acids long. Trimming left V 4 bases short and J 3 bases short, with 10 bases between. The CDR3 sequence: CASSSGQYNQPQHF. CDR3 in DNA: TGTGCCAGCAGCTCAGGACAGTACAATCAGCCCCAGCATTTT.

A few counts support this clone. The genes are TRBV30 and TRBJ1-4; no reliable D call. CDR3 length equals 15 residues. The ends were cut back, 1 base at V and 0 bases at J, with 9 bases in the middle. CDR1 is GTSNPN and CDR2 is SVGIG in the germline V gene (reference sequence). CDR3 loop: CAWSAQRATNEKLFF. CDR3 sequence (DNA): TGTGCCTGGAGTGCGCAGCGGGCAACTAATGAAAAACTGTTTTTT.

This clone was observed once. The chain carries TRBV7-9 and TRBJ2-2, with TRBD1 matching over 7 bases. Germline assignment: CDR1 SEHNR and CDR2 FQNEAQ (reference sequence). With 6 bases clipped from V and 6 bases from J, the junction kept 10 bases outside the gene matches. The CDR3 is 15 amino acids. The CDR3 loop reads CASSLATGRAGELFF. The CDR3 nucleotides are TGTGCCAGCAGTCTCGCGACAGGGCGCGCCGGGGAGCTGTTTTTT.

This clone appeared a single time. The CDR3 is CASSSRLAGGSGANVLTF. The CDR3 DNA reads TGTGCCAGCAGTTCCAGACTAGCGGGAGGTTCTGGGGCCAACGTCCTGACTTTC. V gene TRBV28 combines with J gene TRBJ2-6; 13 nucleotides match TRBD2. J gave up 1 base and V 4 bases, and 4 bases lay outside the gene matches. Looked up from germline, CDR1 is MDHEN and CDR2 is SYDVKM. This CDR3 region has 18 residues.